The 10 T cell receptor beta chains given below trace back to one sample, sequenced in a study of early T cells in non-severe SARS-CoV-2 infection. TCRdb passed the 5' RACE reads through MiXCR, listing each CDR3 protein once. The table lists some 30,000 distinct CDR3 sequences, around 4.5% of them singletons, with more than 5% in the top ten. Sequencing input: whole blood. These receptors were taken from an adult who was a healthcare worker with PCR-confirmed SARS-CoV-2 infection or an uninfected control (not recorded which).

This clonotype has a count of ten or more. The chain is built from TRBV20-1 and TRBJ1-4; 11 bases match TRBD1. Germline lookup yields CDR1 DFQATT and CDR2 SNEGSKA (reference sequence). This CDR3 is built from 16 residues. The trim removed 1 base at V and 3 bases at J, leaving 4 bases unmatched. CDR3 DNA sequence: TGCAGTGCTAGAGGGACAGGGGGCGCGTCTAATGAAAAACTGTTTTTT. Translating gives CSARGTGGASNEKLFF.

This clonotype has a count of ten or more. The rearrangement links TRBV29-1 to TRBJ2-4, with no clear D. Looked up from germline, CDR1 is SQVTM and CDR2 is ANQGSEA. Deletions cut 4 bases from V and 3 bases from J, with 16 bases between. The CDR3 is made up of 15 amino acids. CDR3 DNA sequence: TGCAGCGTTGCACCGGAAGGGTCGGGCAAAAACATTCAGTACTTC. Translating gives CSVAPEGSGKNIQYF. The full variable domain, its missing parts supplied by reference TRBV29-1 and TRBJ2-4, is SAVISQKPSRDICQRGTSLTIQCQVDSQVTMMFWYRQQPGQSLTLIATANQGSEATYESGFVIDKFPISRPNLTFSTLTVSNMSPEDSSIYLCSVAPEGSGKNIQYFGAGTRLSVL.

This clonotype was counted only a few times. The chain is built from TRBV5-1 and TRBJ2-7, with 10 bases lining up with TRBD2. The CDR3 has 18 residues. Germline lookup yields CDR1 SGHRS and CDR2 YFSETQ. V gave up 0 bases and J gave up 0 bases; unmatched junction bases: 9. CDR3 sequence (DNA): TGCGCCAGCAGCTTGGAAACTAGCGGGGCCCGGAGCTCCTACGAGCAGTACTTC. Amino acids: CASSLETSGARSSYEQYF.

This clonotype was seen a few times. The chain couples TRBV30 to TRBJ2-3; 7 nucleotides match TRBD2. J gave up 7 bases and V 0 bases, and 13 bases lay outside the gene matches. The CDR3 contains 16 residues. The germline gives CDR1 GTSNPN, CDR2 SVGIG (reference sequence). The CDR3, as DNA: TGTGCCTGGAGTGTACGAGAGGGAGGGAGCAGGAATACGCAGTATTTT. Protein sequence: CAWSVREGGSRNTQYF.

This clonotype was observed at least ten times. V and J are TRBV30 and TRBJ1-2; possible D gene TRBD1, 6 bases. The germline V and J ends were trimmed by 4 bases and 0 bases, with 18 bases remaining between them. The CDR3 loop spans 16 amino acids. The germline V gene encodes CDR1 GTSNPN and CDR2 SVGIG (reference sequence). CDR3 bases: TGTGCCTGGAAGGTGACAGGCGAGGGGTCTAACTATGGCTACACCTTC. It encodes CAWKVTGEGSNYGYTF.

To note about this clonotype: Sequence at one end of the junction differs from germline and may be a read error. This chain links TRBV12-3 or TRBV12-4 with TRBJ1-6; 7 positions agree with TRBD1. CDR3 length equals 13 residues. The CDR3 DNA reads as TGTGCCAGCAGTTCCCATCTACAGGGGAGTGTTTACTTT. It specifies CASSSHLQGSVYF.

This clonotype showed up many times. This chain connects TRBV9 to TRBJ2-1; D unclear. The germline CDR1 and CDR2 sequences are SGDLS and YYNGEE. The ends were cut back, 3 bases at V and 6 bases at J, with 7 bases in the middle. This CDR3 region has 12 residues. The CDR3 loop is CASSEHLNEQFF. The DNA for the CDR3 is TGTGCCAGCAGCGAACACCTCAATGAGCAGTTCTTC.

This clonotype was observed at least ten times. V is TRBV5-1 and J is TRBJ1-2, with D uncertain. CDR1 and CDR2 from the germline V gene are SGHRS and YFSETQ. The CDR3 runs to 15 residues. The V end lost 0 bases, the J end lost 8 bases, and 17 bases lay between the germline ends. The CDR3 DNA follows: TGCGCCAGCAGCTTGGGACTCGATCAGAGTGGAGGCTACACCTTC. Translated, it gives CASSLGLDQSGGYTF.

This clonotype was detected a few times. The chain is built from TRBV11-2 and TRBJ2-1; 11 bases match TRBD2. V was clipped by 2 bases and J by 10 bases; unmatched bases: 4. From germline, CDR1 is SGHAT and CDR2 FQNNGV. The CDR3 covers 14 residues. The CDR3 spells CASSLQTSGVEQFF. The CDR3 nucleotides are TGTGCCAGCAGCTTACAGACTAGCGGGGTCGAGCAGTTCTTC. Filled out from reference TRBV11-2 and TRBJ2-1, the complete variable domain reads EAGVAQSPRYKIIEKRQSVAFWCNPISGHATLYWYQQILGQGPKLLIQFQNNGVVDDSQLPKDRFSAERLKGVDSTLKIQPAKLEDSAVYLCASSLQTSGVEQFFGPGTRLTVL.

This clonotype was counted at least ten times. The chain employs TRBV19 and TRBJ2-1; D unclear. The CDR3 runs to 12 residues. The V gene's germline CDR1 is LNHDA and CDR2 SQIVND (reference sequence). V lost 3 bases, J lost 4 bases, and 4 bases lay in between. The CDR3 DNA follows: TGTGCCAGTAGTATCCCTTACAATGAGCAGTTCTTC. Amino acids: CASSIPYNEQFF.